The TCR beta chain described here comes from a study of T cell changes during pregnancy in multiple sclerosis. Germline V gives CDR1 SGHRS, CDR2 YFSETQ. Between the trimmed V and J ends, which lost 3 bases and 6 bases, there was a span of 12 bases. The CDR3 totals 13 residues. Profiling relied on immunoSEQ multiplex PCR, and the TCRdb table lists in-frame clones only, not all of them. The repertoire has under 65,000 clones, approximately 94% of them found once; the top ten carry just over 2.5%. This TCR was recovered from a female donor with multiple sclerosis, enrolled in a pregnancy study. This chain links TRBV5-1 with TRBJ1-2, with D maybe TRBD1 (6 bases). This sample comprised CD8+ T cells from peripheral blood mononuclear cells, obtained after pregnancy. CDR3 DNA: TGCGCCAGCAGCTCTGACAGGTTCGATGGCTACACCTTC. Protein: CASSSDRFDGYTF.